Each of the 29 T cell receptor beta chains below was sequenced from the same sample in a study of blood T cells in healthy people across ages. The authors ran a second PCR of roughly 6 to 12 cycles using a sample-barcoded 5' primer and a J-beta primer mix. One entry per CDR3 protein, called by TCRdb with MiXCR from the 5' RACE reads. The table records 1.5 million to 2 million distinct CDR3 sequences, under 30% of them present only once. Input material: blood. These receptor sequences come from a woman aged 25-40 years in good health.

The table lists this clonotype with many counts. The chain recombines TRBV6-5 with TRBJ1-5, with D possibly TRBD1 on 5 matching bases. The V end lost 6 bases, the J end lost 2 bases, and 11 bases lay between the germline ends. The CDR3 is made up of 14 amino acids. Germline values: CDR1 MNHEY, CDR2 SVGAGI. The CDR3 is CASSYGGRNQPQHF. Here the CDR3 DNA reads TGTGCCAGCAGCTATGGGGGACGCAATCAGCCCCAGCATTTT.

V and J are TRBV12-3 or TRBV12-4 and TRBJ2-1, with TRBD2 matching over 12 bases. This CDR3 is 16 amino acids long. V gave up 5 bases and J gave up 7 bases; unmatched junction bases: 9. The CDR3 reads CASSLLTSGSMNEQFF. CDR3 in DNA: TGTGCCAGCAGTCTTCTGACTAGCGGGAGTATGAATGAGCAGTTCTTC.

V and J are TRBV9 and TRBJ2-2, with a tentative D call TRBD1 (5 bases). The CDR3 has 14 amino acids. V dropped 0 bases and J dropped 4 bases, with 7 bases sitting between them. Germline-derived CDR1 and CDR2 are SGDLS and YYNGEE. The CDR3 bases are TGTGCCAGCAGCGTAGCTGGGGCCACCGGGGAGCTGTTTTTT. Its protein is CASSVAGATGELFF.

For this clonotype: A read error may produce the germline difference seen at one junction end. The V gene is TRBV5-6, the J gene TRBJ1-5; D gene uncertain. The germline gives CDR1 SGHDT, CDR2 YYEEEE. The CDR3 runs 15 residues. The CDR3 DNA reads TGTGCCAGCAGCCTGCGGACCCTTCGGGATCAGTCCCAGCATTTT. Translated: CASSLRTLRDQSQHF.

The CDR3 DNA reads TGTGCCAGCATGAAAGGAAGCACAGATACGCAGTATTTT. It specifies CASMKGSTDTQYF. The genes are TRBV28 and TRBJ2-3; no firm D call. Looked up from germline, CDR1 is MDHEN and CDR2 is SYDVKM. The CDR3 is 13 residues long. The V and J ends lost 7 bases and 0 bases respectively, with 8 bases between them.

The chain recombines TRBV6-5 with TRBJ2-1; D is uncertain. CDR1 is MNHEY and CDR2 is SVGAGI in the germline V gene. The V end was cut by 2 bases, the J end by 13 bases, with 21 bases between. This CDR3 region has 15 residues. Here the CDR3 DNA reads TGTGCCAGCAGTTACGTCCGGGCAGGCCAAGAGACCCAGTTCTTC. It translates to CASSYVRAGQETQFF.

The chain links TRBV6-2 or TRBV6-3 to TRBJ1-2, with a tentative D call TRBD1 (5 bases). Germline V gene sequence: CDR1 MNHEY, CDR2 SVGEGT. The ends were cut back, 6 bases at V and 7 bases at J, with 18 bases in the middle. The CDR3 consists of 14 residues. CDR3 sequence reads: CASSRDVATGGYTF. In nucleotides, the CDR3 is TGTGCCAGCAGCCGGGACGTCGCTACGGGTGGCTACACCTTC.

The chain joins TRBV30 to TRBJ2-1, with 8 bases fitting TRBD2. After removal of 2 bases from V and 5 bases from J, the junction contained 5 bases not matched to a gene. This CDR3 contains 14 residues. CDR1 is GTSNPN and CDR2 is SVGIG in the germline V gene (reference sequence). In DNA, the CDR3 is TGTGCCTGGAGTCCCGCGACTAGCGACAATGAGCAGTTCTTC. Protein sequence: CAWSPATSDNEQFF.

This clonotype came up many times. The CDR3 coding sequence is TGCGCCAGCAGCCAAGACCCGACAGGGCGCGAGCAGTACTTC. It is translated as CASSQDPTGREQYF. The J gene is TRBJ2-5, the V gene TRBV4-1, with 7 nucleotides matching TRBD1. The J call is doubtful: the DNA matches TRBJ2-7 better. Germline values: CDR1 MGHRA, CDR2 YSYEKL. The CDR3 spans 14 residues.

This clonotype appeared a single time. With a much larger clone just one base away, this may be a read error. J is TRBJ2-5 and V is TRBV15; the D is unclear. TRBJ2-1 matches the DNA end more closely, so the J call is doubtful. The CDR3 length is 13 residues. Germline V lookup: CDR1 LNHNV, CDR2 YYDKDF (reference sequence). The CDR3 protein is CATSRDLVETQFF. CDR3 sequence (DNA): TGTGCCACCAGCAGAGATCTGGTGGAGACCCAGTTCTTC.

The rearrangement uses TRBV20-1 and TRBJ2-1, with TRBD1 identical over 7 bases. The CDR3 covers 16 residues. Germline trimming cut 0 bases from V and 6 bases from J; bases unmatched to any gene: 11. CDR1 is DFQATT and CDR2 is SNEGSKA in the germline V gene (reference sequence). The CDR3 coding sequence is TGCAGTGCTAGAGATACGAGGGGACAGCAATCCAATGAGCAGTTCTTC. As protein: CSARDTRGQQSNEQFF.

The rearrangement joins TRBV5-1 to TRBJ2-7, with TRBD1 identical over 9 bases. Germline CDR1 reads SGHRS; CDR2 reads YFSETQ. V was pared by 4 bases and J by 3 bases, with 5 bases of the junction left unmatched. The CDR3 has 14 residues. The CDR3 reads CASSPTTGGYEQYF. The CDR3 nucleotides are TGCGCCAGCAGCCCTACGACAGGGGGCTACGAGCAGTACTTC.

This clonotype showed up many times. The chain carries TRBV7-9 and TRBJ2-7; no clear D gene. Germline CDR1 and CDR2: SEHNR and FQNEAQ (reference sequence). V lost 2 bases and J lost 2, with 16 bases in between. The CDR3 loop spans 16 amino acids. The DNA of the CDR3 is TGTGCCAGCAGCTTACCCCGGTTGTCTTCAGCCTACGAGCAGTACTTC. Translated: CASSLPRLSSAYEQYF.

The sample holds many counts of this clonotype. The chain carries TRBV29-1 and TRBJ2-2; tentative D call: TRBD2 (5 bases). The germline CDR1 and CDR2 sequences are SQVTM and ANQGSEA. V gave up 8 bases and J gave up 6 bases, with 22 bases separating them. The CDR3 spans 15 residues. For the CDR3, the DNA is TGCAGCCAAAGTCAAGTACTAGAATCCCCCGGGGAGCTGTTTTTT. This gives the protein CSQSQVLESPGELFF.

V usage is TRBV5-1 and J usage is TRBJ1-2, with D perhaps TRBD1 (6 bases). CDR1 SGHRS and CDR2 YFSETQ come from the germline V gene. The CDR3 totals 11 residues. V was clipped by 7 bases and J by 8 bases, with 12 bases between them. Here the CDR3 DNA reads TGCGCCAGCGGCACAGGGTGGGGCTACACCTTC. Protein sequence: CASGTGWGYTF.

This clonotype was detected only a few times. J is TRBJ2-5 and V is TRBV2; perhaps TRBD1 as D (5 bases). Matching the DNA end better, TRBJ2-7 makes the J call doubtful. The germline V gene has CDR1 SNHLY and CDR2 FYNNEI. CDR3 length: 13 residues. CDR3 DNA: TGTGCCAGCAGCGCACAGCTAAGGGGCGAGCAGTACTTC. This sequence encodes CASSAQLRGEQYF.

This clonotype has at least ten counts. The V and J genes are TRBV5-1 and TRBJ2-7, with TRBD2 identical over 9 bases. V shed 4 bases, J shed 6 bases, and the junction held 11 bases outside the gene matches. This CDR3 comprises 15 residues. Germline V gene lookup returns CDR1 SGHRS and CDR2 YFSETQ. The CDR3 protein is CASSTGGSGSPEQYF. In DNA, the CDR3 is TGCGCCAGCAGCACGGGGGGTAGCGGGAGTCCCGAGCAGTACTTC.

This clonotype came up once. This chain connects TRBV18 to TRBJ2-5; D is ambiguous. CDR3 length: 14 amino acids. V lost 3 bases and J lost 3, with 11 bases in between. CDR1 and CDR2 (germline): KGHSH, LQKENI. As DNA, the CDR3 is TGTGCCAGCTCACCGGCCGTGGCAGAAGAGACCCAGTACTTC. It specifies CASSPAVAEETQYF. The whole variable domain, remainder taken from reference TRBV18 and TRBJ2-5, is NAGVMQNPRHLVRRRGQEARLRCSPMKGHSHVYWYRQLPEEGLKFMVYLQKENIIDESGMPKERFSAEFPKEGPSILRIQQVVRGDSAAYFCASSPAVAEETQYFGPGTRLLVL.

The rearrangement joins TRBV4-1 to TRBJ2-7, with 7 bases lining up with TRBD2. Trimming cost V 0 bases and J 7 bases; bases outside gene matches: 6. Germline V gene lookup returns CDR1 MGHRA and CDR2 YSYEKL. This CDR3 has 14 amino acids. The CDR3 region is CASSQDFAGEEQYF. DNA of the CDR3: TGCGCCAGCAGCCAAGATTTTGCGGGGGAAGAGCAGTACTTC.

This chain joins TRBV20-1 and TRBJ2-1; D is perhaps TRBD2 (6 bases). Germline V gene lookup returns CDR1 DFQATT and CDR2 SNEGSKA (reference sequence). The CDR3 sequence is 15 residues long. V lost 0 bases and J 4 bases, leaving 13 bases between the germline ends. CDR3 residues: CSAREGGVGYNEQFF. CDR3 nucleotides: TGCAGTGCTAGAGAGGGGGGAGTCGGTTACAATGAGCAGTTCTTC.

The V and J genes are TRBV2 and TRBJ2-1, with 11 positions matching TRBD1. Trimming took 8 bases from V and 4 from J; bases not matched to a gene: 7. The CDR3 extends over 15 amino acids. Germline V lookup: CDR1 SNHLY, CDR2 FYNNEI. This CDR3 is CASGWDRGIYNEQFF. In DNA form, the CDR3 reads TGTGCCAGCGGTTGGGACAGGGGGATATACAATGAGCAGTTCTTC.

Concerning this clonotype: This could be a read error, since a much larger clone is one nucleotide away. J is TRBJ2-1 and V is TRBV29-1; TRBD1 might be the D (6 bases). V lost 6 bases and J 10 bases, leaving 13 bases between the germline ends. This CDR3 has 11 residues. CDR1 SQVTM and CDR2 ANQGSEA come from the germline V gene. CDR3 bases: TGCAGCGTCAACAGGGAAAACGAGCAGTTCTTC. This sequence encodes CSVNRENEQFF.

This clonotype occurred a few times. This sequence joins TRBV20-1 and TRBJ1-5; D gene unclear. The CDR3 spans 15 residues. V lost 3 bases, J lost 2 bases, and 14 bases lay in between. Germline V gene data show CDR1 as DFQATT and CDR2 as SNEGSKA (reference sequence). The CDR3 nucleotides are TGCAGTGCTAGCCCTAGTCCTCTGGGCAATCAGCCCCAGCATTTT. This encodes CSASPSPLGNQPQHF.

The gene calls are TRBV28 and TRBJ2-5; 13 nucleotides match TRBD2. The germline V gene encodes CDR1 MDHEN and CDR2 SYDVKM. CDR3 size: 14 residues. V lost 11 bases to trimming and J lost 11 bases; unmatched junction nucleotides: 14. CDR3 in amino acids: CASGTSGGASEQYF. The DNA of the CDR3 is TGTGCCTCAGGCACTAGCGGGGGGGCCAGTGAGCAGTACTTC. Drawing the rest from reference TRBV28 and TRBJ2-5, the complete variable domain is DVKVTQSSRYLVKRTGEKVFLECVQDMDHENMFWYRQDPGLGLRLIYFSYDVKMKEKGDIPEGYSVSREKKERFSLILESASTNQTSMYLCASGTSGGASEQYFGPGTRLLVL.

This clonotype appeared a few times. V gene TRBV11-2 combines with J gene TRBJ1-6; D might be TRBD1 (6 bases). This CDR3 is built from 16 residues. Looked up from germline, CDR1 is SGHAT and CDR2 is FQNNGV. Trimming removed 0 bases at V and 5 bases at J, with 11 bases between. The CDR3 DNA is TGTGCCAGCAGCTTAGATCTAGGACAGCATAATTCACCCCTCCACTTT. Translating gives CASSLDLGQHNSPLHF.

This clonotype has just a few counts. CDR3 protein: CASSATPESPQHF. CDR3 DNA sequence: TGTGCCAGCAGCGCCACCCCAGAGTCCCCCCAGCATTTT. The rearrangement uses TRBV7-2 and TRBJ1-5; no clear D gene. Germline CDR1 reads SGHTA; CDR2 reads FQGNSA. The CDR3 runs 13 residues. The V and J ends lost 5 bases and 10 bases respectively, with 15 bases between them. Full variable domain (rest looked up from reference TRBV7-2 and TRBJ1-5): GAGVSQSPSNKVTEKGKDVELRCDPISGHTALYWYRQSLGQGLEFLIYFQGNSAPDKSGLPSDRFSAERTGGSVSTLTIQRTQQEDSAVYLCASSATPESPQHFGDGTRLSIL.

In the case of this clonotype: A read error may produce the germline difference seen at one junction end. The chain joins TRBV5-5 to TRBJ2-4; 7 nucleotides agree with TRBD1. The CDR3 consists of 18 residues. The germline V gene encodes CDR1 SGHKS and CDR2 YYEKEE (reference sequence). The CDR3, as DNA: TGTGCCGGCAGCTTGGCCGCCTATCTACAGGGGATAGGAAACATTCAGTACTTC. Translating gives CAGSLAAYLQGIGNIQYF.

On this clonotype: A much bigger clone sits one base away, suggesting this may be a read error. This chain links TRBV12-3 or TRBV12-4 with TRBJ1-2, with D tentatively TRBD1 (5 bases). The CDR3 extends over 13 amino acids. In DNA, the CDR3 is TGTGCCGGCAGTATCGGGACGAGCTATGGCTACACCTTC. This gives the protein CAGSIGTSYGYTF.

This rearrangement joins TRBV7-3 to TRBJ2-1; 10 bases are shared with TRBD2. The ends lost 0 bases at V and 9 bases at J; junction bases unmatched: 5. Germline assignment: CDR1 SGHTA and CDR2 FQGTGA. The CDR3 loop spans 15 amino acids. CDR3 sequence reads: CASSLTTSGVSEQFF. The CDR3 region has the DNA TGTGCCAGCAGCTTAACTACTAGCGGGGTTTCTGAGCAGTTCTTC.